Sample share makes the clone carrying this T cell receptor (beta chain) large. TCRdb itself ran the 5' RACE reads through MiXCR, one entry per CDR3 protein. The profile covers fewer than 5,500 distinct CDR3 sequences, with around two fifths appearing a single time and 2.6% taken by the ten largest. These data originate in a study of T-cell memory formation after mild COVID-19. The CDR3 contains 15 residues. CDR1 is SEHNR, CDR2 FQNEAQ, per germline (reference sequence). Trimming removed 1 base from V and 9 bases from J; junction bases left unmatched: 8. The source is an adult who had mild COVID-19 (a few samples of this study predate the infection). Cell type and time point are not known. The chain carries TRBV7-9 and TRBJ2-1; TRBD2 matches at 8 bases. The sequenced sample consisted of PBMCs or a T cell subset sorted from them (not recorded which). The CDR3 here is CASSLDSGGKFEQFF. CDR3 nucleotides: TGTGCCAGCAGCTTAGATTCGGGGGGGAAATTTGAGCAGTTCTTC.